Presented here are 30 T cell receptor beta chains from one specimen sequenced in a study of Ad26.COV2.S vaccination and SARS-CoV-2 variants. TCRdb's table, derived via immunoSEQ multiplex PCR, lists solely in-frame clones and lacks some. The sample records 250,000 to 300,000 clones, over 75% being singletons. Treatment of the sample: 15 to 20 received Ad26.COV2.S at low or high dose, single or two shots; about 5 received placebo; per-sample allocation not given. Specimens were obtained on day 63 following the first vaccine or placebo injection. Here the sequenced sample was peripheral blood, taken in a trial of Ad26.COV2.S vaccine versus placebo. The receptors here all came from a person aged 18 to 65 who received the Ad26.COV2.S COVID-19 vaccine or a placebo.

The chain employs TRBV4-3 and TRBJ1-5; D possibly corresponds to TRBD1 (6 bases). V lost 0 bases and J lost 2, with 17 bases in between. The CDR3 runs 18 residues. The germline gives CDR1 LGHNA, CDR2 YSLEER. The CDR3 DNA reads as TGCGCCAGCAGCCAAGATTACGGGGGGGCAGGGGGCAATCAGCCCCAGCATTTT. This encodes CASSQDYGGAGGNQPQHF.

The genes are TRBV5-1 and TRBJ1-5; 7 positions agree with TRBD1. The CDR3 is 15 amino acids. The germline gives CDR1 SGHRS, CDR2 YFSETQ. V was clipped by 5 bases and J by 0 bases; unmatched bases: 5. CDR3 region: CASRPTGDSNQPQHF. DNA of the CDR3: TGCGCCAGCAGGCCTACAGGGGATAGCAATCAGCCCCAGCATTTT.

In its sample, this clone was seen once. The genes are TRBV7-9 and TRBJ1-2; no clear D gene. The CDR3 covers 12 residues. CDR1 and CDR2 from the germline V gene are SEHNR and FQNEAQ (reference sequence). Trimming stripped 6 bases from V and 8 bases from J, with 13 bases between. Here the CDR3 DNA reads TGTGCCAGCAGTCCGGAGGTGAGAGGCTACACCTTC. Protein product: CASSPEVRGYTF.

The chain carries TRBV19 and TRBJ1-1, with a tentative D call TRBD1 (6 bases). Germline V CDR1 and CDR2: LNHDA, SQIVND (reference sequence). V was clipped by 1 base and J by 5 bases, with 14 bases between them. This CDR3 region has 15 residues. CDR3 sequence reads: CASSIASLGHTEAFF. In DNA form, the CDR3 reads TGTGCCAGTAGTATAGCCTCATTGGGACATACTGAAGCTTTCTTT.

CDR3 sequence: CASSYNPGMETQYF. In DNA, the CDR3 is TGTGCCAGCAGTTACAATCCCGGGATGGAGACCCAGTACTTC. The chain joins TRBV6-5 to TRBJ2-5, with D perhaps TRBD2 (5 bases). V was pared by 2 bases and J by 5 bases, with 12 bases between. Germline CDR1 MNHEY, CDR2 SVGAGI. The CDR3 loop spans 14 amino acids.

The CDR3 reads CASSYPIGRGGRSYNEQFF. CDR3 in DNA: TGTGCCAGCAGTTACCCCATAGGGCGGGGGGGCCGGTCATACAATGAGCAGTTCTTC. The V call is TRBV6-2 or TRBV6-3, the J call TRBJ2-1; 9 nucleotides agree with TRBD2. The CDR3 totals 19 residues. Germline V gives CDR1 MNHEY, CDR2 SVGEGT. V shed 2 bases, J shed 4 bases, and the junction held 15 bases outside the gene matches.

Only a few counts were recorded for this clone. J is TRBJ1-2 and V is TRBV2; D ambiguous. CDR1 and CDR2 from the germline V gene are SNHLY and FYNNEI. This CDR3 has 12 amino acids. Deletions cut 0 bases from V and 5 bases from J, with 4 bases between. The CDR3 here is CASSEARYGYTF. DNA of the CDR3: TGTGCCAGCAGTGAAGCGAGGTATGGCTACACCTTC.

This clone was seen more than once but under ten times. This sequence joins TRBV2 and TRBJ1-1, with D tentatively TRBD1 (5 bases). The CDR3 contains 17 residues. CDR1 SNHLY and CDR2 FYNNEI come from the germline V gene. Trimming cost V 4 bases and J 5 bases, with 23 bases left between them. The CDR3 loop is CASSGLPDGGFLTEAFF. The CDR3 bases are TGTGCCAGCAGTGGATTACCCGACGGGGGTTTTCTGACTGAAGCTTTCTTT.

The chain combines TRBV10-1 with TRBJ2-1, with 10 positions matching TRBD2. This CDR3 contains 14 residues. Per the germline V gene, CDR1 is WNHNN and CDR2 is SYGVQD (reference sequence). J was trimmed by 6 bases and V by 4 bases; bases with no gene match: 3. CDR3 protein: CASSVIAGGNEQFF. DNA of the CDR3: TGCGCCAGCAGTGTCATAGCGGGAGGCAATGAGCAGTTCTTC.

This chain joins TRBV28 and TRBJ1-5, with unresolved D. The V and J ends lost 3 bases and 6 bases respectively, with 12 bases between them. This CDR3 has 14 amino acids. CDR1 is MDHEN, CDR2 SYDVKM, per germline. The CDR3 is CASSFSGSGQPQHF. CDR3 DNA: TGTGCCAGCAGTTTTTCAGGATCTGGTCAGCCCCAGCATTTT.

CDR3 sequence reads: CASSHLGLAGDYEQYF. The CDR3 DNA sequence: TGCGCCAGCAGCCACCTAGGACTAGCGGGGGACTACGAGCAGTACTTC. This sequence joins TRBV4-1 and TRBJ2-7; 13 bases are a match to TRBD2. V gave up 3 bases and J gave up 3 bases; unmatched junction bases: 5. Germline values: CDR1 MGHRA, CDR2 YSYEKL. The CDR3 consists of 16 residues.

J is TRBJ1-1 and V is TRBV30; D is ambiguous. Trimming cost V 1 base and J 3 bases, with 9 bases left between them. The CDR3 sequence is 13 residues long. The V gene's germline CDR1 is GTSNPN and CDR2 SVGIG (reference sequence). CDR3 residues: CAWSAPRYTEAFF. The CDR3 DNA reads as TGTGCCTGGAGTGCACCTCGGTACACTGAAGCTTTCTTT. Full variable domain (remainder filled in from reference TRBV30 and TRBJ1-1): SQTIHQWPATLVQPVGSPLSLECTVEGTSNPNLYWYRQAAGRGLQLLFYSVGIGQISSEVPQNLSASRPQDRQFILSSKKLLLSDSGFYLCAWSAPRYTEAFFGQGTRLTVV.

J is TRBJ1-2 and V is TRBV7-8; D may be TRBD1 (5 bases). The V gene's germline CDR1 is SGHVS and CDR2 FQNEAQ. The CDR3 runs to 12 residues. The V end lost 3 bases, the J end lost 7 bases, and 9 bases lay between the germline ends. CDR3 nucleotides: TGTGCCAGCAGCTTCGGGGGGGGTGGCTACACCTTC. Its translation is CASSFGGGGYTF.

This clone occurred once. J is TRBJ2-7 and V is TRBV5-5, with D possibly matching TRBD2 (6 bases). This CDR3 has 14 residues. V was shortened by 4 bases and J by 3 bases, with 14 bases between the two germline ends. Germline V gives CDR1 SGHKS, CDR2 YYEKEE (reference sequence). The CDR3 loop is CASSPGTVGYEQYF. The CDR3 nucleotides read TGTGCCAGCAGCCCCGGGACTGTTGGCTACGAGCAGTACTTC.

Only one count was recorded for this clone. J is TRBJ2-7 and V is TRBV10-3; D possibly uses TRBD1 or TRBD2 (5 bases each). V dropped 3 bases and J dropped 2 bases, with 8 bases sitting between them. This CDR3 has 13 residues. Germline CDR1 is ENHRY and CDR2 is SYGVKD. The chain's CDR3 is CAISEGDPYEQYF. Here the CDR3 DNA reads TGTGCCATCAGTGAAGGGGACCCCTACGAGCAGTACTTC.

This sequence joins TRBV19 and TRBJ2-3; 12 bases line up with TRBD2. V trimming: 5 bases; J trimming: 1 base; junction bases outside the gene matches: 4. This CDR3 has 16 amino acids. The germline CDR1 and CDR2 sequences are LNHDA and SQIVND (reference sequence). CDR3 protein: CASSWLAGGGTDTQYF. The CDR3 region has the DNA TGTGCCAGTAGTTGGCTAGCGGGAGGGGGCACAGATACGCAGTATTTT.

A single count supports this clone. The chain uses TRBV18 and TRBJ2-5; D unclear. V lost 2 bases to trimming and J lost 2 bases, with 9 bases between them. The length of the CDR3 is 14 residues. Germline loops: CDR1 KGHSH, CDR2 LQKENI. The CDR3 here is CASSPVGSQETQYF. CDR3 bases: TGTGCCAGCTCACCAGTTGGGTCACAAGAGACCCAGTACTTC. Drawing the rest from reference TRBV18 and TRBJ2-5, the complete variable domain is NAGVMQNPRHLVRRRGQEARLRCSPMKGHSHVYWYRQLPEEGLKFMVYLQKENIIDESGMPKERFSAEFPKEGPSILRIQQVVRGDSAAYFCASSPVGSQETQYFGPGTRLLVL.

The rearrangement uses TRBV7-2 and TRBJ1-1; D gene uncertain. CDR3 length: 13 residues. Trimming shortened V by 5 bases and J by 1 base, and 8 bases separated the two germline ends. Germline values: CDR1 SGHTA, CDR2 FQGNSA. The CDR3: CASSINTNTEAFF. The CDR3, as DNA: TGTGCCAGCAGCATCAATACGAACACTGAAGCTTTCTTT.

CDR3 in DNA: TGTGCCAGCAGCCCGGGACAGAACTCTTACAATGAGCAGTTCTTC. Translation: CASSPGQNSYNEQFF. The chain recombines TRBV3-1 (or the pseudogene TRBV3-2) with TRBJ2-1; 7 bases agree with TRBD1. The CDR3 runs 15 residues. The germline gives CDR1 LGHDT, CDR2 YNNKEL (reference sequence). V dropped 4 bases and J dropped 4; count of bases not matched to a gene: 7.

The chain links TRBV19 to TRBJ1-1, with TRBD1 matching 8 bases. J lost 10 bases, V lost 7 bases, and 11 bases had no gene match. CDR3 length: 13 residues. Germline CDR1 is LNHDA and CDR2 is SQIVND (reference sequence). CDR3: CASTFGQGRVAFF. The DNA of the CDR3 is TGTGCCAGTACGTTTGGACAGGGCAGGGTAGCTTTCTTT.

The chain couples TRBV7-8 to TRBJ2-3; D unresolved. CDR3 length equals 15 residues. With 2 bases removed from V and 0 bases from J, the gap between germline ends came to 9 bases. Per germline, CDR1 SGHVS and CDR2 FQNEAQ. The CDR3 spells CASSLSVPSTDTQYF. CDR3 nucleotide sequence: TGTGCCAGCAGCTTATCGGTGCCGAGCACAGATACGCAGTATTTT.

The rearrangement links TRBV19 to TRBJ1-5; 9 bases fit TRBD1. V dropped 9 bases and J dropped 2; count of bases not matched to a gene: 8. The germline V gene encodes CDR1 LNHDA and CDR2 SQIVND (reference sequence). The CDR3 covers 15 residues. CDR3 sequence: CASTKGQGRNQPQHF. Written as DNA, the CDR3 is TGTGCCAGCACCAAGGGACAGGGCCGCAATCAGCCCCAGCATTTT.

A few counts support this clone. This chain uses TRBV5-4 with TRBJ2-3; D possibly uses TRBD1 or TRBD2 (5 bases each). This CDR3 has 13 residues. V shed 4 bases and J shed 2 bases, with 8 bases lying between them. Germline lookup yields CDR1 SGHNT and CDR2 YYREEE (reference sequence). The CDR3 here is CASSRDPTDTQYF. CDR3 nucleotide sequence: TGTGCCAGCAGCCGGGACCCCACAGATACGCAGTATTTT.

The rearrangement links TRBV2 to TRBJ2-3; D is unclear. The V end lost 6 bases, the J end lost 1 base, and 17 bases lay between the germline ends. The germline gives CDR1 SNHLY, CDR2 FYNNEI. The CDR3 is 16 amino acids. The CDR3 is CASSESTLPGTDTQYF. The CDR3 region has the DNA TGTGCCAGCAGCGAATCGACACTACCCGGCACAGATACGCAGTATTTT.

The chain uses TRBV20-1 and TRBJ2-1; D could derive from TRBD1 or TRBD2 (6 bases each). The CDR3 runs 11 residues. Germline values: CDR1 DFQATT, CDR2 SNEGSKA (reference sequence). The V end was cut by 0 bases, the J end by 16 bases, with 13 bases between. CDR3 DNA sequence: TGCAGTGCTAGAGATCAGGTCGGGGGCTTCTTC. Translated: CSARDQVGGFF.

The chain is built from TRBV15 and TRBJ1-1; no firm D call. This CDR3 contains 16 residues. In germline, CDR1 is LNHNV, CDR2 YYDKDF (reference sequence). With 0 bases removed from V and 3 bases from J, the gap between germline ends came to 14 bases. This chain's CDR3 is CATSRDIRISDTEAFF. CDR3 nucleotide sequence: TGTGCCACCAGCAGAGATATCCGTATTTCGGACACTGAAGCTTTCTTT.

This CDR3 reads CASSLKGTSYEQYF. The CDR3 nucleotides read TGTGCCAGCAGCTTGAAGGGGACGTCCTACGAGCAGTACTTC. The chain combines TRBV5-6 with TRBJ2-7; D is tentatively TRBD1 or TRBD2 (5 bases each). The ends were cut back, 1 base at V and 1 base at J, with 9 bases in the middle. Germline CDR1 and CDR2: SGHDT and YYEEEE. The CDR3 runs 14 residues.

The chain's CDR3 is CASTARENTEAFF. The CDR3 DNA reads as TGTGCCAGCACCGCCCGGGAAAACACTGAAGCTTTCTTT. V and J are TRBV2 and TRBJ1-1; D remains ambiguous. The germline V gene encodes CDR1 SNHLY and CDR2 FYNNEI. Deletions cut 7 bases from V and 2 bases from J, with 11 bases between. The CDR3 is made up of 13 amino acids.

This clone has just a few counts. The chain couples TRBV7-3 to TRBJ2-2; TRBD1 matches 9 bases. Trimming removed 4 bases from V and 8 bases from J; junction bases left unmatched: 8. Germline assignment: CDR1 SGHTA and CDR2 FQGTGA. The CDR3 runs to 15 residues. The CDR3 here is CASSSSTGGRGELFF. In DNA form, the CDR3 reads TGTGCCAGCAGCTCCTCGACAGGGGGTAGGGGGGAGCTGTTTTTT.

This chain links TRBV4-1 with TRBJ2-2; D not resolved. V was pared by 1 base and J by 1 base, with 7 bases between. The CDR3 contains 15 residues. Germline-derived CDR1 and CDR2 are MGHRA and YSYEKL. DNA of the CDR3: TGCGCCAGCAGCCAAGTCCCCAGGAACACCGGGGAGCTGTTTTTT. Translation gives CASSQVPRNTGELFF.